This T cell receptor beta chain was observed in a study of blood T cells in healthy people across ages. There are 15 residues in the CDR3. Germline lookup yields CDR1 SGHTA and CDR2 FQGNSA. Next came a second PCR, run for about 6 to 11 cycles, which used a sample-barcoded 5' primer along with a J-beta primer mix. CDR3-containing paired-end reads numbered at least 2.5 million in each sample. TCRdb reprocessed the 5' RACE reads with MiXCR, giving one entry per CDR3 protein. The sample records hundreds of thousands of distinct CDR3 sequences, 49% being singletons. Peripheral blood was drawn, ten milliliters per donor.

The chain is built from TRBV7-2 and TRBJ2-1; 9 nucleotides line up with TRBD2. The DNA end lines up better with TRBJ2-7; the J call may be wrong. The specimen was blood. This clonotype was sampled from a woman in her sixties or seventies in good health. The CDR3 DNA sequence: TGTGCCAGCAGCTCTTTCGGGACTAGCAACAATGAGCAGTACTTC. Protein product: CASSSFGTSNNEQYF.